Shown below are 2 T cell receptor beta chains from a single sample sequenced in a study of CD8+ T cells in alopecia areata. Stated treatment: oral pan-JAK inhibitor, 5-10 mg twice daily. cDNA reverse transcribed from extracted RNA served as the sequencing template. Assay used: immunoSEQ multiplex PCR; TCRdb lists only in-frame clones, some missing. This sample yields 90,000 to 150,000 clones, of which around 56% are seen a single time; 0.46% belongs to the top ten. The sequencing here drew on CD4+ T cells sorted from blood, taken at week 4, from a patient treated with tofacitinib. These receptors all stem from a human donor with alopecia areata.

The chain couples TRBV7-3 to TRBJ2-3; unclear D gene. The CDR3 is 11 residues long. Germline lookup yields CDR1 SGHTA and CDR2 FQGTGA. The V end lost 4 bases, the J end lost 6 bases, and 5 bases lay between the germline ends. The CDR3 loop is CASSSTDTQYF. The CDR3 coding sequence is TGTGCCAGCAGCTCCACCGATACGCAGTATTTT.

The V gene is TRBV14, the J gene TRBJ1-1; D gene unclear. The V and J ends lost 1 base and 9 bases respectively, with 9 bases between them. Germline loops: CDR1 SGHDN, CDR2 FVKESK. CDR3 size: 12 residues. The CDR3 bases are TGTGCCAGCAGCCAAGTGGTCAGCAAAGCTTTCTTT. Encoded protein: CASSQVVSKAFF.